The 23 T cell receptor beta chains listed next were all sequenced from one sample in a study of blood T cells in healthy people across ages. Primed by a sample-barcoded 5' primer and a J-beta primer mix, a second PCR proceeded for 7 to 11 cycles. Each CDR3 protein is one row after TCRdb ran MiXCR on the 5' RACE reads. The table has 700,000 to 1,000,000 distinct CDR3 sequences, under 55% seen once; the top ten hold approximately 20%. The source material was blood. These receptors all stem from a man aged 55 to 70 in good health.

The chain combines TRBV10-3 with TRBJ1-5, with D hard to call. The CDR3 has 12 residues. V was pared by 5 bases and J by 4 bases, with 6 bases between. Germline CDR1 is ENHRY and CDR2 is SYGVKD. CDR3 protein: CAISQANQPQHF. DNA of the CDR3: TGTGCCATCAGTCAGGCGAATCAGCCCCAGCATTTT.

This clonotype occurred a few times. V and J are TRBV5-5 and TRBJ2-3; no reliable D call. V shed 2 bases and J shed 4 bases, with 11 bases lying between them. CDR3 size: 14 residues. Germline V gene sequence: CDR1 SGHKS, CDR2 YYEKEE (reference sequence). CDR3 sequence reads: CASSFEGSSDTQYF. CDR3 bases: TGTGCCAGCAGCTTTGAAGGTTCCTCAGATACGCAGTATTTT.

This clonotype appeared a few times. The rearrangement links TRBV20-1 to TRBJ1-1; no reliable D call. The ends were cut back, 6 bases at V and 1 base at J, with 15 bases in the middle. CDR3 length: 14 residues. CDR1 and CDR2 (germline): DFQATT, SNEGSKA (reference sequence). CDR3 bases: TGCAGTGCCCCGAAGTCTGCCGGGAACACTGAAGCTTTCTTT. Protein product: CSAPKSAGNTEAFF.

V usage is TRBV6-5 and J usage is TRBJ2-3, with 8 bases lining up with TRBD2. The CDR3 has 16 residues. From germline, CDR1 is MNHEY and CDR2 SVGAGI. The ends lost 5 bases at V and 2 bases at J; junction bases unmatched: 9. CDR3 region: CASSQIRGGYTDTQYF. CDR3 bases: TGTGCCAGCAGTCAGATCCGGGGGGGTTACACAGATACGCAGTATTTT.

This clonotype turned up a few times. The chain joins TRBV25-1 to TRBJ2-5; TRBD2 matches at 10 bases. The CDR3 contains 16 residues. The germline CDR1 and CDR2 sequences are MGHDK and SYGVNS. Unmatched junction bases numbered 4, after V lost 3 bases and J lost 0 bases. This chain's CDR3 is CASSDWLAGDQETQYF. As DNA, the CDR3 is TGTGCCAGCAGTGATTGGCTAGCGGGGGACCAAGAGACCCAGTACTTC.

The chain is built from TRBV6-6 and TRBJ1-5, with D possibly TRBD1 on 5 matching bases. V was trimmed by 7 bases and J by 9 bases, leaving 16 bases between them. CDR3 length: 13 amino acids. The germline V gene has CDR1 MNHNY and CDR2 SVGAGI (reference sequence). The chain's CDR3 is CASIGGSHLPQHF. CDR3 coding DNA: TGTGCCAGCATCGGGGGGAGTCATTTGCCCCAGCATTTT.

Notes on this clonotype: At one end, the junction sequence differs from germline, possibly due to a read error. The V gene is TRBV2, the J gene TRBJ2-5; D not resolved. CDR1 SNHLY and CDR2 FYNNEI come from the germline V gene. The CDR3 spans 12 residues. This CDR3 reads CASNSGYETRYF. CDR3 DNA sequence: TGTGCCAGCAACTCCGGGTACGAGACCCGGTACTTC.

Regarding this clonotype: A much bigger clone sits one base away, suggesting this may be a read error. The CDR3 spells CASSSSSGTQGTTQFF. DNA for the CDR3: TGTGCCAGCAGTTCCTCCAGCGGGACCCAGGGGACGACCCAGTTCTTC. The genes are TRBV12-3 or TRBV12-4 and TRBJ2-1; D is perhaps TRBD2 (7 bases). Between the trimmed V and J ends, which lost 4 bases and 13 bases, there was a span of 26 bases. There are 16 residues in the CDR3.

CDR3 coding DNA: TGCAGCGCTAAAGGGGGCTCCAACTCTGGGGCCAACGTCCTGACTTTC. Translated, it gives CSAKGGSNSGANVLTF. The genes are TRBV29-1 and TRBJ2-6, with 7 bases fitting TRBD1. Germline values: CDR1 SQVTM, CDR2 ANQGSEA. V was pared by 7 bases and J by 0 bases, with 9 bases of the junction left unmatched. The CDR3 contains 16 residues.

This clonotype was seen just once. V and J are TRBV4-1 and TRBJ2-3, with D perhaps matching TRBD1 (5 bases). This CDR3 region has 18 residues. From germline, CDR1 is MGHRA and CDR2 YSYEKL. Trimming took off 0 bases at V and 1 base at J, with 17 bases between the two ends. The CDR3 is CASSQDLYGRARTDTQYF. DNA of the CDR3: TGCGCCAGCAGCCAAGATCTCTACGGCAGGGCGCGCACAGATACGCAGTATTTT.

In this sample, this clonotype turned up a few times. The chain couples TRBV9 to TRBJ2-5; the match to TRBD2 covers 8 bases. This CDR3 has 15 amino acids. V lost 4 bases, J lost 0 bases, and 5 bases stayed unmatched. The germline V gene encodes CDR1 SGDLS and CDR2 YYNGEE. CDR3 sequence reads: CASSPRLAHQETQYF. The CDR3 DNA sequence: TGTGCCAGCAGCCCAAGACTAGCGCACCAAGAGACCCAGTACTTC. Supplemented by reference TRBV9 and TRBJ2-5, the full variable domain reads DSGVTQTPKHLITATGQRVTLRCSPRSGDLSVYWYQQSLDQGLQFLIQYYNGEERAKGNILERFSAQQFPDLHSELNLSSLELGDSALYFCASSPRLAHQETQYFGPGTRLLVL.

This rearrangement joins TRBV6-6 to TRBJ1-2; D uncertain. Germline assignment: CDR1 MNHNY and CDR2 SVGAGI (reference sequence). The CDR3 is 13 residues long. The V and J ends lost 5 bases and 10 bases respectively, with 17 bases between them. DNA for the CDR3: TGTGCCAGCAGTGACGAGGGCCCTGGGGACTACACCTTC. This translates into CASSDEGPGDYTF.

The rearrangement uses TRBV10-3 and TRBJ1-4, with D maybe TRBD1 (6 bases). This CDR3 is built from 15 residues. Trimming took 6 bases from V and 0 from J, leaving 11 bases between them. CDR1 is ENHRY, CDR2 SYGVKD, per germline. CDR3 sequence reads: CAIRPGHATNEKLFF. CDR3 nucleotides: TGTGCCATCAGACCGGGACACGCAACTAATGAAAAACTGTTTTTT.

The rearrangement joins TRBV7-2 to TRBJ2-7, with 8 bases matching TRBD1. The junction had 9 bases not matched to a gene; V was cut back by 6 bases and J by 2 bases. There are 15 residues in the CDR3. Germline V gene lookup returns CDR1 SGHTA and CDR2 FQGNSA. The CDR3 nucleotides read TGTGCCAGCAGTCCTGGCGACAGGGGAGCCTACGAGCAGTACTTC. Protein: CASSPGDRGAYEQYF.

Details on this clonotype: A read error may produce the germline difference seen at one junction end. The genes are TRBV10-3 and TRBJ1-1, with D tentatively TRBD1 (6 bases). This CDR3 spans 12 amino acids. Germline V gene data show CDR1 as ENHRY and CDR2 as SYGVKD. CDR3 nucleotides: TGTGCCATCAGTGGCAGGGACACTGAAACTTTCTTT. Encoded protein: CAISGRDTETFF.

This chain uses TRBV24-1 with TRBJ2-5; perhaps D is TRBD1 or TRBD2 (5 bases each). V lost 6 bases and J lost 4, with 14 bases in between. The germline V gene encodes CDR1 KGHDR and CDR2 SFDVKD. The CDR3 has 14 amino acids. The CDR3 bases are TGTGCCACCAGTTCGGGACCCTCGGGAGAGACCCAGTACTTC. Translating it yields CATSSGPSGETQYF.

The table lists this clonotype with a few counts. The chain combines TRBV20-1 with TRBJ1-2; D is ambiguous. V was pared by 3 bases and J by 4 bases, with 6 bases between. CDR3 length: 11 residues. CDR1 is DFQATT, CDR2 SNEGSKA, per germline (reference sequence). The CDR3 loop is CSASVSYGYTF. The CDR3 nucleotides read TGCAGTGCTAGTGTAAGCTATGGCTACACCTTC.

The V gene is TRBV6-1, the J gene TRBJ2-4; 8 positions match TRBD2. The CDR3 runs to 15 residues. Losses at the gene ends were 2 bases for V and 8 bases for J; bases not matched to a gene: 8. The germline CDR1 and CDR2 sequences are MNHNS and SASEGT. The CDR3 sequence: CASSEQSGGPDIQYF. The CDR3 DNA is TGTGCCAGCAGTGAACAGTCGGGGGGGCCCGACATTCAGTACTTC.

This clonotype was seen ten or more times. The chain recombines TRBV27 with TRBJ2-6, with a weak D call TRBD1 (6 bases). The CDR3 runs to 15 residues. Germline V gene sequence: CDR1 MNHEY, CDR2 SMNVEV (reference sequence). Between the trimmed V and J ends, which lost 6 bases and 0 bases, there was a span of 9 bases. The CDR3 spells CASRTGASGANVLTF. As DNA, the CDR3 is TGTGCCAGCAGGACAGGTGCCTCTGGGGCCAACGTCCTGACTTTC.

CDR3 amino acids: CASSPRPVDEQFF. The CDR3, as DNA: TGTGCCAGCTCACCGCGTCCCGTCGATGAGCAGTTCTTC. The chain recombines TRBV18 with TRBJ2-1; D is undetermined. The CDR3 has 13 amino acids. Germline-derived CDR1 and CDR2 are KGHSH and LQKENI. V was cut by 3 bases and J by 8 bases, with 11 bases left in between.

V gene TRBV20-1 combines with J gene TRBJ1-5; D not certain. The CDR3 loop spans 13 amino acids. With 3 bases removed from V and 8 bases from J, the gap between germline ends came to 14 bases. Germline loops: CDR1 DFQATT, CDR2 SNEGSKA (reference sequence). The CDR3 DNA reads TGCAGTGCTAGCGCATTTGGGGAGGAGCCCCAGCATTTT. Protein sequence: CSASAFGEEPQHF.

This clonotype was seen at least ten times. The chain combines TRBV28 with TRBJ2-5, with TRBD2 as a possible D gene (5 bases). There are 12 residues in the CDR3. The germline gives CDR1 MDHEN, CDR2 SYDVKM. Trimming left V 3 bases short and J 5 bases short, with 7 bases between. The CDR3 DNA reads TGTGCCAGCAGTTTCCTAGCCGAGACCCAGTACTTC. Translating it yields CASSFLAETQYF.

At least ten counts were recorded for this clonotype. The genes are TRBV10-3 and TRBJ2-3, with 7 bases fitting TRBD2. Germline CDR1 is ENHRY and CDR2 is SYGVKD. This CDR3 has 14 amino acids. Germline trimming cut 3 bases from V and 4 bases from J; bases unmatched to any gene: 4. CDR3 in amino acids: CAISDPGLADTQYF. Here the CDR3 DNA reads TGTGCCATCAGTGACCCAGGACTAGCAGATACGCAGTATTTT.